This TCR beta chain was captured by sequencing in a study of blood T cell repertoires in COVID-19. TCRdb keeps only in-frame clones here, not all; method: immunoSEQ multiplex PCR. The repertoire holds approximately 460,000 clones, 75% to 90% seen once, with 0.75% to 0.9% in the top ten. The V end lost 4 bases, the J end lost 9 bases, and 18 bases lay between the germline ends. There are 14 residues in the CDR3. CDR1 MGHRA and CDR2 YSYEKL come from the germline V gene. This sequence was found in a man aged 18 to 30 with COVID-19, enrolled during active disease. Sequencing was carried out using peripheral blood. V gene TRBV4-1 combines with J gene TRBJ1-1, with no clear D. The CDR3 loop reads CASSPSHPRAKAFF. CDR3 in DNA: TGCGCCAGCAGCCCATCACACCCGAGGGCCAAAGCTTTCTTT.